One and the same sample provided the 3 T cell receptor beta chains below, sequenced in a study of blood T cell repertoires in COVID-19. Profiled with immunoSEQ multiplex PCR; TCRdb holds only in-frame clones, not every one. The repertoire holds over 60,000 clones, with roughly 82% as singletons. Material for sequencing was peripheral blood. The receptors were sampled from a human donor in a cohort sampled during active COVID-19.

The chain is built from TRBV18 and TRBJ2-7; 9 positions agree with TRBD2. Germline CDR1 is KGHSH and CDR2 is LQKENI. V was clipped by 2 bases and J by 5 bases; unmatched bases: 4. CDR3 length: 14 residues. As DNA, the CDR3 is TGTGCCAGCTCACCAAGGCGGGAGGGGAACGAGCAGTACTTC. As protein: CASSPRREGNEQYF.

The CDR3 DNA is TGTGCCAGCAGTCCCTCAGGAGGCCCTTCCTACAATGAGCAGTTCTTC. Amino acid sequence: CASSPSGGPSYNEQFF. The gene calls are TRBV6-2 or TRBV6-3 and TRBJ2-1; D perhaps matches TRBD2 (5 bases). The V gene's germline CDR1 is MNHEY and CDR2 SVGEGT. The CDR3 is 16 amino acids. Trimming pared 5 bases from V and 1 base from J, leaving 15 bases between.

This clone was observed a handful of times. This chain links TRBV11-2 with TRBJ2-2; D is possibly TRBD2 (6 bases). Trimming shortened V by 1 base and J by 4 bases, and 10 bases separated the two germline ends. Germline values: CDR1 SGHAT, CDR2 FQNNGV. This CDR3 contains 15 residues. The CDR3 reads CASSLAGDRTGELFF. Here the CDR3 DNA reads TGTGCCAGCAGCTTAGCGGGGGACCGCACCGGGGAGCTGTTTTTT.